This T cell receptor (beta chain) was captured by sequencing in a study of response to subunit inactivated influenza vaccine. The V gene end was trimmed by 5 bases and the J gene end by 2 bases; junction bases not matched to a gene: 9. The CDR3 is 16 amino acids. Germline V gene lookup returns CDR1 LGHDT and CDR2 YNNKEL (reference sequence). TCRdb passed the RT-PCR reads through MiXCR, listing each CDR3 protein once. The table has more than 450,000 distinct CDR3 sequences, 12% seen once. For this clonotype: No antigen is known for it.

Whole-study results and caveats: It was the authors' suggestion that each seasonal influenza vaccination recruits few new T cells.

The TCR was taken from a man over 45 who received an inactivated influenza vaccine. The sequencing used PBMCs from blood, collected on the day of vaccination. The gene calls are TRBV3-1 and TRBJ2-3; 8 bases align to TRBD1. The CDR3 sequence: CASSSQGEAYTDTQYF. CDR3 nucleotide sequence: TGTGCCAGCAGCTCACAGGGGGAAGCCTACACAGATACGCAGTATTTT.